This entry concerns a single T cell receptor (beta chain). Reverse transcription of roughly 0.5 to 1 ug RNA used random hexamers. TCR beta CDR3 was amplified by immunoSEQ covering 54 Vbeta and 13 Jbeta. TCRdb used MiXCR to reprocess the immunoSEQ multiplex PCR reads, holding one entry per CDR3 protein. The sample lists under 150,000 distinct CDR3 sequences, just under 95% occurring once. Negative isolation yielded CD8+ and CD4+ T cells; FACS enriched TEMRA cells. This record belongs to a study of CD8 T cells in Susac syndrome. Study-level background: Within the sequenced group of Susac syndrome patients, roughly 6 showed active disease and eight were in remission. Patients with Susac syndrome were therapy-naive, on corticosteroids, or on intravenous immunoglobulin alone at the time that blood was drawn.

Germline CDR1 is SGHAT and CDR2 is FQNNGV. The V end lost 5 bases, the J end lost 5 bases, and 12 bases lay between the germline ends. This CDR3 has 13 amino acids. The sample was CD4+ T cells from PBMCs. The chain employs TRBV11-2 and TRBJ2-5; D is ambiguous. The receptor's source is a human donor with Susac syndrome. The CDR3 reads CASSQSFDETQYF. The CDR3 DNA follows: TGTGCCAGCAGCCAAAGTTTTGACGAGACCCAGTACTTC. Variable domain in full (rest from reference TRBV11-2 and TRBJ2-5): EAGVAQSPRYKIIEKRQSVAFWCNPISGHATLYWYQQILGQGPKLLIQFQNNGVVDDSQLPKDRFSAERLKGVDSTLKIQPAKLEDSAVYLCASSQSFDETQYFGPGTRLLVL.